This is a list of T cell receptor beta chains from one sample in a study of blood T cell repertoires in COVID-19. Produced via immunoSEQ multiplex PCR; TCRdb's table is partial and in-frame only. Here the sample spans under 250,000 clones, roughly 90% being singletons. What was sequenced was peripheral blood. The source is a woman aged 60-75 years with acute or convalescent COVID-19. Each CDR3 is given without its conserved first and last residue. Clone size is stated in some rows and not others, as once, few, many or a class when expanded.

size: -
V: TRBV28
J: TRBJ1-1
CDR3: ASSLGRGGSNTEAF

size: once
V: TRBV6-1
J: TRBJ2-2
CDR3: ANAPGGTNTGELF

size: -
V: TRBV2
J: TRBJ1-2
CDR3: ASSEAPGVWGYT

size: -
V: TRBV12-5
J: TRBJ2-3
CDR3: ASGLTTLDTQY

size: -
V: TRBV12-5
J: TRBJ2-7
CDR3: ASGLGQGGLYEQY

size: -
V: TRBV18
J: TRBJ1-2
CDR3: ASSPGVARTGKDGYT

size: once
V: TRBV5-1
J: TRBJ2-1
CDR3: ASSLRGQNNEQF

size: -
V: TRBV5-1
J: TRBJ1-6
CDR3: ASSAAGENNSPLH

size: -
V: TRBV30
J: TRBJ2-7
CDR3: AWSVKGVNYEQY

size: once
V: TRBV4-1
J: TRBJ1-1
CDR3: ASSQDGGKGLTEAF

size: once
V: TRBV7-8
J: TRBJ1-1
CDR3: ASSLVRGRAMNTEAF

size: -
V: TRBV10-3
J: TRBJ2-1
CDR3: AISESGGGNEQF

size: once
V: TRBV2
J: TRBJ2-5
CDR3: ASSRQDFPGETQY

size: -
V: TRBV30
J: TRBJ1-4
CDR3: AWAGVNEKLF

size: -
V: TRBV5-1
J: TRBJ2-4
CDR3: ASSLGQGVAAKNIQY

size: -
V: TRBV6-1
J: TRBJ1-4
CDR3: ASSEGAGGEKLF

size: -
V: TRBV19
J: TRBJ2-1
CDR3: ATSNSGYSSYNEQF

size: -
V: TRBV4-3
J: TRBJ1-2
CDR3: ASSQDPEYGYT

size: -
V: TRBV18
J: TRBJ1-6
CDR3: ASSAGGRDNSPLH

size: -
V: TRBV6-5
J: TRBJ2-7
CDR3: ASSRQVEYEQY

size: -
V: TRBV11-2
J: TRBJ2-7
CDR3: ASSFSLEQY

size: -
V: TRBV3-1/TRBV3-2
J: TRBJ1-3
CDR3: ASSQGQARNTIY

size: once
V: TRBV3-1/TRBV3-2
J: TRBJ2-6
CDR3: ASSQGQGSAGANVLT

size: -
V: TRBV4-3
J: TRBJ2-7
CDR3: ASSQGAGGPWDEQY

size: -
V: TRBV5-1
J: TRBJ2-2
CDR3: ASSFLAGDRTGELF

size: -
V: TRBV19
J: TRBJ2-7
CDR3: ASSPWLAGASYEQY

size: -
V: TRBV29-1
J: TRBJ2-3
CDR3: SVRTSGENTDTQY

size: -
V: TRBV7-8
J: TRBJ2-1
CDR3: ASSARDRLGNEQF

size: -
V: TRBV5-1
J: TRBJ2-1
CDR3: ASSTPSRNEQF

size: -
V: TRBV3-1/TRBV3-2
J: TRBJ1-5
CDR3: ASSQGGGGGQPQH

size: -
V: TRBV7-8
J: TRBJ1-6
CDR3: ASRRRDSYNSPLH

size: -
V: TRBV7-6
J: TRBJ2-2
CDR3: ASSLPSGRSGTGELF

size: -
V: TRBV5-4
J: TRBJ2-5
CDR3: ASSVGGTSRAGETQY